Shown below are 10 T cell receptor beta chains from a single sample sequenced in a study of blood T cells in healthy people across ages. Through a sample-barcoded 5' primer and a J-beta primer mix, a second PCR was run for about 6 to 12 cycles. A single record per CDR3 protein comes from TCRdb applying MiXCR to the 5' RACE reads. The sample lists about 1,600,000 distinct CDR3 sequences, 42% occurring once. The sequencing input was blood. These receptors were collected from a woman aged 18 to 35 in good health.

This clonotype was recorded once. This chain joins TRBV6-5 and TRBJ1-2, with a possible D match to TRBD1 (5 bases). With 2 bases removed from V and 3 bases from J, the gap between germline ends came to 7 bases. The CDR3 is 13 amino acids. In germline, CDR1 is MNHEY, CDR2 SVGAGI. CDR3 DNA: TGTGCCAGCAGTTACGACAGCCACTATGGCTACACCTTC. Amino acid sequence: CASSYDSHYGYTF.

The chain combines TRBV10-2 with TRBJ1-2; D call uncertain. Trimming stripped 5 bases from V and 4 bases from J, with 14 bases between. Germline lookup yields CDR1 WSHSY and CDR2 SAAADI. The CDR3 has 14 amino acids. The CDR3 here is CASSRGAVIYGYTF. CDR3 DNA: TGCGCCAGCAGTCGGGGAGCGGTAATCTATGGCTACACCTTC.

This clonotype has a single count. A much larger clone lies a single base off, so this may be a read error. The genes are TRBV20-1 and TRBJ2-3, with 8 positions matching TRBD1. Germline V gene data show CDR1 as DFQATT and CDR2 as SNEGSKA (reference sequence). V lost 7 bases to trimming and J lost 2 bases; unmatched junction nucleotides: 8. There are 14 residues in the CDR3. In DNA, the CDR3 is TGCAGTGTTCAGGACAGGGAGGCCACAGATACGCAGTATTTT. Amino acid sequence: CSVQDREATDTQYF.

The rearrangement joins TRBV3-1 to TRBJ2-7; no definite D call. The germline CDR1 and CDR2 sequences are LGHDT and YNNKEL (reference sequence). Trimming shortened V by 4 bases and J by 4 bases, and 11 bases separated the two germline ends. The CDR3 consists of 13 residues. CDR3 nucleotides: TGTGCCAGCAGCCGTAACAGTGGGTACGAGCAGTACTTC. It encodes CASSRNSGYEQYF.

This clonotype was counted once. The chain combines TRBV5-6 with TRBJ1-2; 9 bases match TRBD1. The CDR3 contains 17 residues. Germline V gene sequence: CDR1 SGHDT, CDR2 YYEEEE. J was trimmed by 0 bases and V by 4 bases; bases with no gene match: 10. The CDR3 loop is CASSPRTGAIANYGYTF. DNA for the CDR3: TGTGCCAGCAGCCCTAGGACAGGGGCGATAGCTAACTATGGCTACACCTTC. The full variable domain, in which reference TRBV5-6 and TRBJ1-2 provide the parts outside the CDR3, is DAGVTQSPTHLIKTRGQQVTLRCSPKSGHDTVSWYQQALGQGPQFIFQYYEEEERQRGNFPDRFSGHQFPNYSSELNVNALLLGDSALYLCASSPRTGAIANYGYTFGSGTRLTVV.

Only a few counts were recorded for this clonotype. The chain is built from TRBV20-1 and TRBJ2-7, with D perhaps TRBD1 (6 bases). Trimming removed 8 bases at V and 3 bases at J, with 20 bases between. Germline V gene data show CDR1 as DFQATT and CDR2 as SNEGSKA (reference sequence). There are 14 residues in the CDR3. The CDR3 DNA reads TGCAGTCCCATAAACAGGGTACGGGGCTACGAGCAGTACTTC. Translated, it gives CSPINRVRGYEQYF.

CDR3 sequence: CASSSRVSRTDTQYF. Here the CDR3 DNA reads TGTGCCAGCAGCAGTCGAGTAAGCCGCACAGATACGCAGTATTTT. The chain recombines TRBV4-2 with TRBJ2-3; D call uncertain. Per germline, CDR1 LGHNA and CDR2 YNFKEQ. The CDR3 is 15 amino acids. Trimming removed 5 bases at V and 1 base at J, with 13 bases between.

The rearrangement uses TRBV3-1 and TRBJ2-7; 7 bases are shared with TRBD1. V was clipped by 1 base and J by 4 bases; unmatched bases: 4. The CDR3 contains 14 residues. Germline loops: CDR1 LGHDT, CDR2 YNNKEL (reference sequence). CDR3 residues: CASSQGQGWYEQYF. Written as DNA, the CDR3 is TGTGCCAGCAGCCAAGGACAGGGATGGTACGAGCAGTACTTC.

The chain carries TRBV12-3 or TRBV12-4 and TRBJ2-4; perhaps TRBD2 as D (6 bases). V was shortened by 3 bases and J by 1 base, with 13 bases between the two germline ends. The CDR3 length is 16 residues. The CDR3 protein is CASSFRGDGAKNIQYF. As DNA, the CDR3 is TGTGCCAGCAGTTTCCGCGGGGACGGGGCCAAAAACATTCAGTACTTC.

V is TRBV4-1 and J is TRBJ2-7; TRBD2 matches 7 bases. CDR1 and CDR2 from the germline V gene are MGHRA and YSYEKL. With 6 bases clipped from V and 0 bases from J, the junction kept 8 bases outside the gene matches. The CDR3 contains 15 residues. CDR3 sequence: CASSPVSGVSYEQYF. The CDR3 region has the DNA TGCGCCAGCAGTCCCGTCAGCGGGGTCTCCTACGAGCAGTACTTC.